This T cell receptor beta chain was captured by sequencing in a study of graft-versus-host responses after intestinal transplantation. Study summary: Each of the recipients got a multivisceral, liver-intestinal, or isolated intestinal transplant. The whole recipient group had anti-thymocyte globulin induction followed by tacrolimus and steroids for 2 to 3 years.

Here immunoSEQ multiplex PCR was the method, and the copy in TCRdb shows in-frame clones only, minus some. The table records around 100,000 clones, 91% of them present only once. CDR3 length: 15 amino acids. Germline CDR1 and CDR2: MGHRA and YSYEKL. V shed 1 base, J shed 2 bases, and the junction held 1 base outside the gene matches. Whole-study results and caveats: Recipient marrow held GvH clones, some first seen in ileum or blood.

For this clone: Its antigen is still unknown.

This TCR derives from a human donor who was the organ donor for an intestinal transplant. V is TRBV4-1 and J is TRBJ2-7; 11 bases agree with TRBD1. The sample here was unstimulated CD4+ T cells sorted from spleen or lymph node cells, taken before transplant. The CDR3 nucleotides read TGCGCCAGCAGCCAAGGGGGACAGGGGGCCTACGAGCAGTACTTC. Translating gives CASSQGGQGAYEQYF.